These T cell receptor beta chains were read from a single sample in a study of blood T cell repertoires in COVID-19. Assay used: immunoSEQ multiplex PCR; TCRdb lists only in-frame clones, some missing. The sample consists of about 150,000 clones, 60% to 85% of them appearing once. Material: peripheral blood. The receptors derive from a man aged 80 or over with acute or convalescent COVID-19. Both conserved end residues are part of each CDR3. The order of the fields is J gene, D gene, V gene, clone size, CDR3 protein, CDR3 DNA. The D gene is left open where the match is weak. Size is omitted from some rows. Given values are once, few, many or a class for expanded clones.

j_gene: TRBJ2-5
d_gene: NA
v_gene: TRBV19
abundance: NA
CDR3aa: CASSIAQGLQETQYF
CDR3nt: TGTGCCAGTAGTATCGCCCAGGGACTCCAAGAGACCCAGTACTTC

j_gene: TRBJ1-1
d_gene: TRBD1
v_gene: TRBV14
abundance: NA
CDR3aa: CASSLPGTVNTEAFF
CDR3nt: TGTGCCAGCAGCCTTCCCGGGACAGTGAACACTGAAGCTTTCTTT

j_gene: TRBJ2-5
d_gene: NA
v_gene: TRBV10-2
abundance: NA
CDR3aa: CASSSNRETQYF
CDR3nt: TGCGCCAGCAGTTCCAACAGGGAAACCCAGTACTTC

j_gene: TRBJ2-2
d_gene: NA
v_gene: TRBV6-4
abundance: NA
CDR3aa: CASKLQANLNTGELFF
CDR3nt: TGTGCCAGCAAGCTACAGGCAAACTTGAACACCGGGGAGCTGTTTTTT

j_gene: TRBJ2-5
d_gene: TRBD2
v_gene: TRBV11-3
abundance: NA
CDR3aa: CASSPGGLVETQYF
CDR3nt: TGTGCCAGCAGCCCGGGAGGCCTAGTAGAGACCCAGTACTTC

j_gene: TRBJ1-1
d_gene: TRBD1
v_gene: TRBV5-5
abundance: once
CDR3aa: CASSRTGGREAFF
CDR3nt: TGTGCCAGCAGTCGGACAGGGGGTAGGGAAGCTTTCTTT

j_gene: TRBJ1-5
d_gene: TRBD1
v_gene: TRBV28
abundance: NA
CDR3aa: CASSTGTGWNQPQHF
CDR3nt: TGTGCCAGCAGCACCGGGACAGGGTGGAATCAGCCCCAGCATTTT

j_gene: TRBJ1-6
d_gene: NA
v_gene: TRBV5-4
abundance: NA
CDR3aa: CASSLQVYNSPLHF
CDR3nt: TGTGCCAGCAGCTTACAGGTTTATAATTCACCCCTCCACTTT

j_gene: TRBJ1-3
d_gene: NA
v_gene: TRBV5-1
abundance: NA
CDR3aa: CASSLGSGSGNTIYF
CDR3nt: TGCGCCAGCAGCTTGGGTTCAGGGTCTGGCAACACCATATATTTT

j_gene: TRBJ2-5
d_gene: NA
v_gene: TRBV5-1
abundance: NA
CDR3aa: CASSFRTQQFQETQYF
CDR3nt: TGCGCCAGCAGCTTTAGGACACAGCAGTTCCAAGAGACCCAGTACTTC

j_gene: TRBJ2-1
d_gene: TRBD1
v_gene: TRBV28
abundance: NA
CDR3aa: CASFDREGAREFF
CDR3nt: TGTGCCAGCTTTGACAGGGAAGGGGCCAGGGAGTTCTTC

j_gene: TRBJ2-7
d_gene: TRBD1
v_gene: TRBV6-2/TRBV6-3
abundance: NA
CDR3aa: CASSAHGTGAYEQYF
CDR3nt: TGTGCCAGCAGTGCACACGGGACAGGGGCCTACGAGCAGTACTTC

j_gene: TRBJ2-1
d_gene: NA
v_gene: TRBV14
abundance: NA
CDR3aa: CASSQQDSSYNEQFF
CDR3nt: TGTGCCAGCAGCCAACAAGACAGCTCCTACAATGAGCAGTTCTTC

j_gene: TRBJ1-1
d_gene: TRBD1
v_gene: TRBV10-3
abundance: NA
CDR3aa: CAISPGQGMNTEAFF
CDR3nt: TGTGCCATCAGTCCCGGACAGGGAATGAACACTGAAGCTTTCTTT

j_gene: TRBJ1-3
d_gene: NA
v_gene: TRBV27
abundance: NA
CDR3aa: CASKPILAGYRGNTIYF
CDR3nt: TGTGCCAGCAAACCCATTCTCGCAGGGTATCGTGGAAACACCATATATTTT

j_gene: TRBJ2-1
d_gene: NA
v_gene: TRBV6-6
abundance: NA
CDR3aa: CASSGNGATGNEQFF
CDR3nt: TGTGCCAGCAGCGGAAATGGGGCAACAGGGAATGAGCAGTTCTTC

j_gene: TRBJ2-3
d_gene: NA
v_gene: TRBV10-1
abundance: NA
CDR3aa: CASSPDWNTQYF
CDR3nt: TGCGCCAGCAGCCCCGACTGGAATACGCAGTATTTT

j_gene: TRBJ2-3
d_gene: NA
v_gene: TRBV28
abundance: NA
CDR3aa: CASSPSLGKDTQYF
CDR3nt: TGTGCCAGCAGTCCCTCCCTGGGCAAGGATACGCAGTATTTT

j_gene: TRBJ1-1
d_gene: TRBD1
v_gene: TRBV29-1
abundance: NA
CDR3aa: CSVGGVGTGNTEAFF
CDR3nt: TGCAGCGTTGGTGGTGTAGGGACAGGGAACACTGAAGCTTTCTTT

j_gene: TRBJ2-1
d_gene: TRBD1
v_gene: TRBV27
abundance: NA
CDR3aa: CASSYAGTGQFF
CDR3nt: TGTGCCAGCAGTTACGCCGGGACAGGGCAGTTCTTC

j_gene: TRBJ2-7
d_gene: TRBD1
v_gene: TRBV13
abundance: NA
CDR3aa: CASSFRTGDEQYF
CDR3nt: TGTGCCAGCAGCTTCAGGACAGGGGACGAGCAGTACTTC

j_gene: TRBJ2-7
d_gene: TRBD1
v_gene: TRBV4-2
abundance: NA
CDR3aa: CASSQEAGTGSYEQYF
CDR3nt: TGTGCCAGCAGCCAAGAGGCCGGGACAGGGTCCTACGAGCAGTACTTC

j_gene: TRBJ1-1
d_gene: TRBD1
v_gene: TRBV6-5
abundance: NA
CDR3aa: CASSLTWTGNTEAFF
CDR3nt: TGTGCCAGCAGTTTAACCTGGACAGGGAACACTGAAGCTTTCTTT

j_gene: TRBJ2-5
d_gene: NA
v_gene: TRBV7-9
abundance: NA
CDR3aa: CASRRGTSSETQYF
CDR3nt: TGTGCCAGCAGGAGAGGAACATCTTCCGAGACCCAGTACTTC

j_gene: TRBJ2-2
d_gene: TRBD1
v_gene: TRBV28
abundance: NA
CDR3aa: CASSLFQGENTGELFF
CDR3nt: TGTGCCAGCAGTTTATTTCAGGGGGAGAACACCGGGGAGCTGTTTTTT

j_gene: TRBJ1-2
d_gene: NA
v_gene: TRBV7-9
abundance: many
CDR3aa: CASSLGREGYGYTF
CDR3nt: TGTGCCAGCAGCTTGGGCAGGGAGGGCTATGGCTACACCTTC

j_gene: TRBJ2-1
d_gene: NA
v_gene: TRBV19
abundance: NA
CDR3aa: CASSIGRGYNEQFF
CDR3nt: TGTGCCAGTAGTATAGGTCGGGGTTACAATGAGCAGTTCTTC

j_gene: TRBJ2-3
d_gene: NA
v_gene: TRBV11-1
abundance: NA
CDR3aa: CASRVFQGDTQYF
CDR3nt: TGTGCCAGCAGGGTTTTTCAGGGGGATACGCAGTATTTT

j_gene: TRBJ1-1
d_gene: NA
v_gene: TRBV5-1
abundance: NA
CDR3aa: CASSLGGTMNTEAFF
CDR3nt: TGCGCCAGCAGCTTAGGGGGAACTATGAACACTGAAGCTTTCTTT

j_gene: TRBJ1-1
d_gene: TRBD1
v_gene: TRBV2
abundance: NA
CDR3aa: CATLKTGGGGTEAFF
CDR3nt: TGTGCCACACTTAAAACAGGGGGCGGTGGCACTGAAGCTTTCTTT

j_gene: TRBJ2-5
d_gene: TRBD2
v_gene: TRBV27
abundance: NA
CDR3aa: CASSTGLAGALRTQYF
CDR3nt: TGTGCCAGCAGTACTGGACTAGCGGGGGCTTTGCGGACCCAGTACTTC

j_gene: TRBJ2-2
d_gene: NA
v_gene: TRBV27
abundance: NA
CDR3aa: CASSYRDTGELFF
CDR3nt: TGTGCCAGCAGTTACAGGGATACCGGGGAGCTGTTTTTT

j_gene: TRBJ1-1
d_gene: NA
v_gene: TRBV5-4
abundance: NA
CDR3aa: CASSGWVQGNTEAFF
CDR3nt: TGTGCCAGCAGCGGTTGGGTCCAGGGCAACACTGAAGCTTTCTTT

j_gene: TRBJ1-5
d_gene: NA
v_gene: TRBV12-3/TRBV12-4
abundance: NA
CDR3aa: CASSGGNQPQHF
CDR3nt: TGTGCCAGTTCTGGAGGCAATCAGCCCCAGCATTTT

j_gene: TRBJ2-2
d_gene: NA
v_gene: TRBV19
abundance: NA
CDR3aa: CASSPGTNTGELFF
CDR3nt: TGTGCCAGTAGCCCCGGGACAAACACCGGGGAGCTGTTTTTT

j_gene: TRBJ1-6
d_gene: NA
v_gene: TRBV4-3
abundance: NA
CDR3aa: CASSQEVSGLPNSPLHF
CDR3nt: TGCGCCAGCAGCCAAGAAGTTTCGGGACTTCCTAATTCACCCCTCCACTTT

j_gene: TRBJ2-5
d_gene: NA
v_gene: TRBV2
abundance: NA
CDR3aa: CASSTGQPGETQYF
CDR3nt: TGTGCCAGCAGCACCGGACAGCCGGGGGAGACCCAGTACTTC

j_gene: TRBJ1-6
d_gene: NA
v_gene: TRBV25-1
abundance: once
CDR3aa: CASTAGDNSPLHF
CDR3nt: TGTGCCAGCACAGCAGGGGATAATTCACCCCTCCACTTT

j_gene: TRBJ1-2
d_gene: TRBD1
v_gene: TRBV5-1
abundance: NA
CDR3aa: CASSPPDRGGGYTF
CDR3nt: TGCGCCAGCAGCCCACCGGACAGGGGAGGAGGCTACACCTTC

j_gene: TRBJ2-5
d_gene: TRBD2
v_gene: TRBV5-4
abundance: NA
CDR3aa: CASSTRGGDQETQYF
CDR3nt: TGTGCCAGCAGCACGCGCGGGGGGGACCAAGAGACCCAGTACTTC

j_gene: TRBJ2-3
d_gene: NA
v_gene: TRBV27
abundance: NA
CDR3aa: CASSSSDRFLVHTQYF
CDR3nt: TGTGCCAGCAGTTCCAGTGACAGGTTCTTGGTCCATACGCAGTATTTT

j_gene: TRBJ2-5
d_gene: TRBD1
v_gene: TRBV5-5
abundance: NA
CDR3aa: CASSFGTGNQETQYF
CDR3nt: TGTGCCAGCAGCTTCGGGACAGGGAATCAAGAGACCCAGTACTTC

j_gene: TRBJ2-7
d_gene: NA
v_gene: TRBV18
abundance: NA
CDR3aa: CASSPRHSSYEQYF
CDR3nt: TGTGCCAGCTCACCAAGACATAGCTCCTACGAGCAGTACTTC

j_gene: TRBJ2-6
d_gene: NA
v_gene: TRBV2
abundance: NA
CDR3aa: CASIPVQGYGANVLTF
CDR3nt: TGTGCCAGCATCCCAGTACAGGGATATGGGGCCAACGTCCTGACTTTC

j_gene: TRBJ2-1
d_gene: TRBD2
v_gene: TRBV5-8
abundance: once
CDR3aa: CASSLHGGGADEQFF
CDR3nt: TGTGCCAGCAGCTTGCACGGCGGGGGGGCTGATGAGCAGTTCTTC

j_gene: TRBJ1-2
d_gene: NA
v_gene: TRBV11-1
abundance: NA
CDR3aa: CASSEGGYGYTF
CDR3nt: TGTGCCAGCAGCGAGGGCGGGTATGGCTACACCTTC

j_gene: TRBJ2-2
d_gene: NA
v_gene: TRBV14
abundance: once
CDR3aa: CASSQDRAPGELFF
CDR3nt: TGTGCCAGCAGCCAAGATCGAGCCCCCGGGGAGCTGTTTTTT

j_gene: TRBJ2-1
d_gene: NA
v_gene: TRBV27
abundance: NA
CDR3aa: CASRVTGNYNEQFF
CDR3nt: TGTGCCAGCAGAGTGACAGGTAACTACAATGAGCAGTTCTTC

j_gene: TRBJ1-1
d_gene: NA
v_gene: TRBV13
abundance: NA
CDR3aa: CASSIDRDTEAFF
CDR3nt: TGTGCCAGCAGCATAGACCGGGATACTGAAGCTTTCTTT

j_gene: TRBJ1-6
d_gene: NA
v_gene: TRBV5-4
abundance: NA
CDR3aa: CASSLSSSPLHF
CDR3nt: TGTGCCAGCAGCTTGTCTTCTTCACCCCTCCACTTT

j_gene: TRBJ2-1
d_gene: TRBD1
v_gene: TRBV5-1
abundance: NA
CDR3aa: CASSQGGASNNEQFF
CDR3nt: TGCGCCAGCAGCCAAGGGGGCGCGTCTAACAATGAGCAGTTCTTC

j_gene: TRBJ2-1
d_gene: NA
v_gene: TRBV18
abundance: NA
CDR3aa: CASSLDSPYNEQFF
CDR3nt: TGTGCCAGCTCACTGGACAGTCCCTACAATGAGCAGTTCTTC

j_gene: TRBJ1-1
d_gene: NA
v_gene: TRBV18
abundance: NA
CDR3aa: CASSLEEGFVEAFF
CDR3nt: TGTGCCAGCTCACTTGAGGAGGGATTCGTTGAAGCTTTCTTT